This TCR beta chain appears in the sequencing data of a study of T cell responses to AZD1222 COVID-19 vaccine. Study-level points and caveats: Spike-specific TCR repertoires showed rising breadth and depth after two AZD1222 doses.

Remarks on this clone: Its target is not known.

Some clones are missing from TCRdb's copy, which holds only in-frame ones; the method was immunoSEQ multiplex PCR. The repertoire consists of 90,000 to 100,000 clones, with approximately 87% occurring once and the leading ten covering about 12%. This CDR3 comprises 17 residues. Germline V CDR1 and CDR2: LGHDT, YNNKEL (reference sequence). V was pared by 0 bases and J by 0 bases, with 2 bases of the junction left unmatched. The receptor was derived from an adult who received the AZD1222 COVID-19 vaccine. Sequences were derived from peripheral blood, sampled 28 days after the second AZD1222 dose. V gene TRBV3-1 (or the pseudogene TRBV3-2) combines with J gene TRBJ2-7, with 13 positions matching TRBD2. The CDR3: CASSQDRTSGSSYEQYF. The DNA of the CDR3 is TGTGCCAGCAGCCAAGATCGGACTAGCGGGAGCTCCTACGAGCAGTACTTC.